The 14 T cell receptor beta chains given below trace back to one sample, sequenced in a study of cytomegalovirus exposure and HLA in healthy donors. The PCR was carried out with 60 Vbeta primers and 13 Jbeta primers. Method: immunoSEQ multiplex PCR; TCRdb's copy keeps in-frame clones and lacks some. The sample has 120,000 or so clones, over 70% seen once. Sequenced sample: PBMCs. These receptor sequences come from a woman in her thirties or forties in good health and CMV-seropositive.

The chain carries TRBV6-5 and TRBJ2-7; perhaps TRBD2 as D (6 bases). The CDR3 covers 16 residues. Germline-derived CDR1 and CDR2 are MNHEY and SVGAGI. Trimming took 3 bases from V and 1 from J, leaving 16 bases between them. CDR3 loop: CASSYRGTTPSYEQYF. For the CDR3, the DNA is TGTGCCAGCAGTTATCGCGGGACGACACCATCCTACGAGCAGTACTTC.

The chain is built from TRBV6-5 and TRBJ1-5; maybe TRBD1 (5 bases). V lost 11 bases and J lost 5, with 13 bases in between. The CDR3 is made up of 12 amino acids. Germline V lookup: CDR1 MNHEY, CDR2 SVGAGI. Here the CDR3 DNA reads TGTGCCTCCGGCAGGGAGGATCAGCCCCAGCATTTT. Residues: CASGREDQPQHF.

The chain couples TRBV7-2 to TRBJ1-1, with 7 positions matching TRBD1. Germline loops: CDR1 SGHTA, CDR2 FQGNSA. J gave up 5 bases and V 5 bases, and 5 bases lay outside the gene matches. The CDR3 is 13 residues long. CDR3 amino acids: CASSEGQRTEAFF. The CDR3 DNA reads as TGTGCCAGCAGCGAGGGACAGAGGACTGAAGCTTTCTTT.

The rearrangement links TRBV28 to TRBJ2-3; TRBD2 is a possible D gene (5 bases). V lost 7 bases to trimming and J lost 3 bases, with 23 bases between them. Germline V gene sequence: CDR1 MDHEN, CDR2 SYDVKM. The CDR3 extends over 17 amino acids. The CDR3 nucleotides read TGTGCCAGCACCTCGACCGGGGTATCCCTCTTAACAGATACGCAGTATTTT. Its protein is CASTSTGVSLLTDTQYF. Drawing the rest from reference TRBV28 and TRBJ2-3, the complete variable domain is DVKVTQSSRYLVKRTGEKVFLECVQDMDHENMFWYRQDPGLGLRLIYFSYDVKMKEKGDIPEGYSVSREKKERFSLILESASTNQTSMYLCASTSTGVSLLTDTQYFGPGTRLTVL.

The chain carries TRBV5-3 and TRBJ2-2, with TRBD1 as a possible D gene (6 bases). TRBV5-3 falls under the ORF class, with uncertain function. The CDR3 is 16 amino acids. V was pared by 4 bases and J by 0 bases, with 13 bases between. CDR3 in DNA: TGTGCCAGAAGCCACAGGGTACCATCGAACACCGGGGAGCTGTTTTTT. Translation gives CARSHRVPSNTGELFF.

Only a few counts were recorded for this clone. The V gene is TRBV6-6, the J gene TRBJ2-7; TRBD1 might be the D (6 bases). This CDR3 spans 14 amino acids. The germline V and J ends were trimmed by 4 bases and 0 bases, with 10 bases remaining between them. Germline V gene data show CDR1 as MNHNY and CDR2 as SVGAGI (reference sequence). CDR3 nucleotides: TGTGCCAGCAGTTTACAGGGTTACTCCTACGAGCAGTACTTC. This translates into CASSLQGYSYEQYF.

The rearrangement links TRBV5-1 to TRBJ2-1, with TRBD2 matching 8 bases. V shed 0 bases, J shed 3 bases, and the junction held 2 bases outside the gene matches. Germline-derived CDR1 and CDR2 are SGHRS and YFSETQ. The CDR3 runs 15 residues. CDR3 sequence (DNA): TGCGCCAGCAGCTTGGCACTAGCGGTCTACAATGAGCAGTTCTTC. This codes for CASSLALAVYNEQFF. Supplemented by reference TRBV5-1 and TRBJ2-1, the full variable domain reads KAGVTQTPRYLIKTRGQQVTLSCSPISGHRSVSWYQQTPGQGLQFLFEYFSETQRNKGNFPGRFSGRQFSNSRSEMNVSTLELGDSALYLCASSLALAVYNEQFFGPGTRLTVL.

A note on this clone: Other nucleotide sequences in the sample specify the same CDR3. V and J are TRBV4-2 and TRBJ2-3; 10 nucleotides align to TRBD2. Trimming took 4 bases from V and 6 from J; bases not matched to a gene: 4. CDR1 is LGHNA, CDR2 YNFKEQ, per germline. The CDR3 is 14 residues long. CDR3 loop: CASSPSGGADTQYF. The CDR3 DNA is TGTGCCAGCAGCCCCAGCGGGGGGGCGGATACGCAGTATTTT.

In DNA, the CDR3 is TGTGCCCAAAACTCAGGCATAACTAATGAAAAACTGTTTTTT. Residues: CAQNSGITNEKLFF. J is TRBJ1-4 and V is TRBV30; D uncertain. The CDR3 spans 14 residues. Deletions cut 8 bases from V and 1 base from J, with 14 bases between. The V gene's germline CDR1 is GTSNPN and CDR2 SVGIG (reference sequence).

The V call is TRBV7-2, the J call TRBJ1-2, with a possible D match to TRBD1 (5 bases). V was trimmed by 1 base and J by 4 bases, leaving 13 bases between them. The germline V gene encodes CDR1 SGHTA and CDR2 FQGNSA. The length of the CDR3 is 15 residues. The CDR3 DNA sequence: TGTGCCAGCAGCTTAGTAGGGCAGGGATTCTATGGCTACACCTTC. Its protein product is CASSLVGQGFYGYTF.

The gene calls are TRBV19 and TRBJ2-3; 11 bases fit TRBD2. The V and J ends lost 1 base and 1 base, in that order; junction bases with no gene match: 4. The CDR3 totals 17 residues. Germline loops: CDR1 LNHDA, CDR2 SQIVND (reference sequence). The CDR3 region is CASSIGGTSGRTDTQYF. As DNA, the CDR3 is TGTGCCAGTAGTATAGGAGGGACTAGCGGACGCACAGATACGCAGTATTTT.

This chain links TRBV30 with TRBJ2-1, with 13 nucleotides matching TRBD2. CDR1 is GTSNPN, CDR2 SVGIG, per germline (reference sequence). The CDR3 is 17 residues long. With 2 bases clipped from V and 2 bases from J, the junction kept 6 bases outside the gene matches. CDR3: CAWSTTGTSGAYNEQFF. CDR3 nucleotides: TGTGCCTGGAGTACTACCGGGACTAGCGGGGCCTACAATGAGCAGTTCTTC.

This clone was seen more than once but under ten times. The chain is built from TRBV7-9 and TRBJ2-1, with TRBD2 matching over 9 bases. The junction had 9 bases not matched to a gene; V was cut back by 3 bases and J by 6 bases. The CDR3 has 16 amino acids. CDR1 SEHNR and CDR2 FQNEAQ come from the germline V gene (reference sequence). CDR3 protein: CASSFPGLAKINEQFF. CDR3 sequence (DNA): TGTGCCAGCAGCTTCCCCGGACTAGCGAAGATCAATGAGCAGTTCTTC.

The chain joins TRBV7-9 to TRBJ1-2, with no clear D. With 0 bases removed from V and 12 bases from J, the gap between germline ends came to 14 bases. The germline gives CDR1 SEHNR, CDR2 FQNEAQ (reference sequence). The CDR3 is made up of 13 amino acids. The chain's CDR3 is CASSLAQQEVDTF. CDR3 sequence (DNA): TGTGCCAGCAGCTTAGCCCAGCAGGAAGTAGACACCTTC.